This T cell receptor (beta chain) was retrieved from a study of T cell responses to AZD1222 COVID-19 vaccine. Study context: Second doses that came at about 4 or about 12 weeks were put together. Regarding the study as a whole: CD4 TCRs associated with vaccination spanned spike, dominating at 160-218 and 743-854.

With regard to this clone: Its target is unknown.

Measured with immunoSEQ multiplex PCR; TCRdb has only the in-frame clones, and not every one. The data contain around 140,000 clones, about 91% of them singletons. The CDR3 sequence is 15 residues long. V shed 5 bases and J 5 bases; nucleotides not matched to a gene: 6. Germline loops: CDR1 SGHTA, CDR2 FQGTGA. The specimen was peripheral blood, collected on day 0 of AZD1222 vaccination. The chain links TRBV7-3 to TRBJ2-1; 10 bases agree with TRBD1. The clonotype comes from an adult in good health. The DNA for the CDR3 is TGTGCCAGCAGCAGACCGGGACAGGGGAACAATGAGCAGTTCTTC. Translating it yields CASSRPGQGNNEQFF.